The next 9 T cell receptor beta chains were all read from a single sample in a study of CD8+CD57+ T cells in acquired aplastic anemia. CDR3 and TCR beta VDJ profiling relied on genomic DNA as the template. TCRdb processed the reads anew with MiXCR; each CDR3 protein has one entry. Of hundreds of thousands of distinct CDR3 sequences listed, around 60% were seen once; the top ten hold around 8%. The specimen sequenced was sorted CD4+, CD8+, or CD8+CD57+ T cells (not recorded which) from PBMCs. These TCRs come from a human donor with severe aplastic anemia or a healthy control (not recorded which).

This clonotype showed up just a few times. The V and J genes are TRBV19 and TRBJ2-6; possibly TRBD1 for D (6 bases). The V end lost 3 bases, the J end lost 6 bases, and 12 bases lay between the germline ends. Per germline, CDR1 LNHDA and CDR2 SQIVND (reference sequence). This CDR3 has 15 residues. The CDR3 DNA reads TGTGCCAGTAGTATGTACTCAGGGGAGGCCAACGTCCTGACTTTC. This encodes CASSMYSGEANVLTF.

This rearrangement joins TRBV2 to TRBJ1-2; D gene uncertain. Germline assignment: CDR1 SNHLY and CDR2 FYNNEI. The ends were cut back, 7 bases at V and 5 bases at J, with 11 bases in the middle. This CDR3 region has 12 residues. The CDR3: CASNDVEYGYTF. CDR3 DNA sequence: TGTGCCAGCAATGACGTCGAGTATGGCTACACCTTC.

This clonotype was recorded at least ten times. The rearrangement links TRBV6-4 to TRBJ2-3, with 7 bases matching TRBD2. CDR3 size: 15 residues. Looked up from germline, CDR1 is MRHNA and CDR2 is SNTAGT. J was trimmed by 4 bases and V by 1 base; bases with no gene match: 5. The CDR3 protein is CASSDFGGGSDTQYF. For the CDR3, the DNA is TGTGCCAGCAGTGACTTCGGCGGGGGATCAGATACGCAGTATTTT.

This sequence joins TRBV2 and TRBJ2-2; D possibly corresponds to TRBD1 (5 bases). Germline V gene sequence: CDR1 SNHLY, CDR2 FYNNEI. This CDR3 comprises 15 residues. V was trimmed by 7 bases and J by 7 bases, leaving 19 bases between them. This chain's CDR3 is CASTATVFRGGELFF. For the CDR3, the DNA is TGTGCCAGCACCGCTACGGTATTTAGGGGCGGGGAGCTGTTTTTT.

V usage is TRBV7-9 and J usage is TRBJ2-1; TRBD1 aligns across 8 bases. In germline, CDR1 is SEHNR, CDR2 FQNEAQ (reference sequence). The CDR3 has 13 amino acids. V lost 3 bases, J lost 8 bases, and 3 bases stayed unmatched. CDR3 in DNA: TGTGCCAGCAGCTTGACAGGGGAGGATGAGCAGTTCTTC. Translated: CASSLTGEDEQFF. The full variable domain, its missing parts supplied by reference TRBV7-9 and TRBJ2-1, is DTGVSQNPRHKITKRGQNVTFRCDPISEHNRLYWYRQTLGQGPEFLTYFQNEAQLEKSRLLSDRFSAERPKGSFSTLEIQRTEQGDSAMYLCASSLTGEDEQFFGPGTRLTVL.

This clonotype was detected ten times or more. The gene calls are TRBV10-3 and TRBJ1-5; tentative D call: TRBD1 (6 bases). V was trimmed by 0 bases and J by 2 bases, leaving 11 bases between them. Germline-derived CDR1 and CDR2 are ENHRY and SYGVKD. The CDR3 sequence is 16 residues long. CDR3 amino acids: CAISESIRGGNQPQHF. The CDR3 DNA follows: TGTGCCATCAGTGAGTCGATCAGGGGAGGCAATCAGCCCCAGCATTTT.

This clonotype was seen just once. This chain uses TRBV9 with TRBJ1-4, with a tentative D call TRBD1 (5 bases). This CDR3 has 13 amino acids. Germline CDR1 reads SGDLS; CDR2 reads YYNGEE. The DNA for the CDR3 is TGTGCTAGGCCCGGGGGGGCTAATGAAAAACTGTTTTTT. It is translated as CARPGGANEKLFF.

V usage is TRBV20-1 and J usage is TRBJ1-1; possible D gene TRBD1, 6 bases. With 6 bases removed from V and 0 bases from J, the gap between germline ends came to 14 bases. Germline lookup yields CDR1 DFQATT and CDR2 SNEGSKA (reference sequence). The CDR3 loop spans 14 amino acids. The CDR3 is CSAVRQGMNTEAFF. In DNA, the CDR3 is TGCAGTGCAGTACGTCAGGGGATGAACACTGAAGCTTTCTTT.

This clonotype was seen ten or more times. CDR3 DNA: TGTGCCAGCAGCCAAGATCAGGGGGCACGGACTGAAGCTTTCTTT. Amino acids: CASSQDQGARTEAFF. The V and J genes are TRBV4-2 and TRBJ1-1, with 8 bases lining up with TRBD1. The CDR3 is made up of 15 amino acids. Germline lookup yields CDR1 LGHNA and CDR2 YNFKEQ. The V gene end was trimmed by 0 bases and the J gene end by 5 bases; junction bases not matched to a gene: 5.